Following are 15 T cell receptor beta chains from one sample sequenced in a study of regulatory T cells in long-lasting Graves disease. In building TCR beta libraries, iRepertoire HTBI primers were used together with Arm-PCR of CDR3 regions. TCRdb re-derived calls from the multiplex PCR reads in MiXCR, one entry per CDR3 protein. The data show a few hundred thousand distinct CDR3 sequences, 20% to 25% seen once. Time point in this sample: persistent/refractory GD, antithyroid drugs over 5 years with positive TRAb. After RNA was extracted from PBMCs, the TCR library was made from it. The sequencing used peripheral blood mononuclear cells (PBMCs), collected when the disease was refractory, from a patient treated with antithyroid drugs. These receptors were obtained from a female donor with Graves disease.

The chain joins TRBV19 to TRBJ2-1, with TRBD1 matching 11 bases. With V trimmed by 6 bases and J by 6 bases, 13 bases remained unmatched. The CDR3 sequence is 17 residues long. From germline, CDR1 is LNHDA and CDR2 SQIVND (reference sequence). CDR3 bases: TGTGCCAGTAGGGACCTGTGGGGACAGGGGGTCGCCAATGAGCAGTTCTTC. Protein sequence: CASRDLWGQGVANEQFF.

Only a few counts were recorded for this clonotype. J is TRBJ1-1 and V is TRBV19; D unresolved. Germline V gives CDR1 LNHDA, CDR2 SQIVND (reference sequence). The CDR3 runs 15 residues. V was cut by 0 bases and J by 0 bases, with 8 bases left in between. The CDR3 nucleotides read TGTGCCAGTAGTATAGATCCGATTATGAACACTGAAGCTTTCTTT. Protein sequence: CASSIDPIMNTEAFF.

This clonotype appeared a few times. This rearrangement joins TRBV6-1 to TRBJ1-5; 8 bases are a match to TRBD1. V trimming: 7 bases; J trimming: 6 bases; junction bases outside the gene matches: 11. Germline V gene data show CDR1 as MNHNS and CDR2 as SASEGT. The CDR3 covers 15 residues. The CDR3 DNA is TGTGCCAGCACCCCCGGCAGGGGGCAGGTTCAGCCCCAGCATTTT. Protein sequence: CASTPGRGQVQPQHF.

This clonotype showed up just a few times. V gene TRBV27 combines with J gene TRBJ2-7; D not certain. The CDR3 is made up of 14 amino acids. Germline CDR1 MNHEY, CDR2 SMNVEV (reference sequence). V was shortened by 4 bases and J by 7 bases, with 17 bases between the two germline ends. The CDR3 spells CASSSAQPWGEQYF. The CDR3, as DNA: TGTGCCAGCAGTTCTGCCCAGCCCTGGGGAGAGCAGTACTTC.

V usage is TRBV2 and J usage is TRBJ1-3, with 7 bases fitting TRBD1. V lost 8 bases and J lost 2; bases outside the gene matches: 6. The CDR3 has 14 amino acids. Germline loops: CDR1 SNHLY, CDR2 FYNNEI. The CDR3 nucleotides are TGTGCCAGCCTGTTGGACAGGACTGGAAACACCATATATTTT. Amino acid sequence: CASLLDRTGNTIYF.

The chain couples TRBV19 to TRBJ2-5, with 13 nucleotides matching TRBD2. From germline, CDR1 is LNHDA and CDR2 SQIVND (reference sequence). CDR3 length equals 16 residues. Trimming took 5 bases from V and 2 from J; bases not matched to a gene: 5. The chain's CDR3 is CASSGGTSGIQETQYF. The CDR3 nucleotides are TGTGCCAGTAGTGGGGGGACTAGCGGGATTCAAGAGACCCAGTACTTC.

The sample holds many counts of this clonotype. This chain links TRBV5-1 with TRBJ2-7; TRBD1 is a possible D gene (7 bases). Trimming pared 0 bases from V and 6 bases from J, leaving 19 bases between. The germline CDR1 and CDR2 sequences are SGHRS and YFSETQ. This CDR3 comprises 16 residues. CDR3 nucleotide sequence: TGCGCCAGCAGCTTGGACGCGGGACAGAGAAACTCCGAGCAGTACTTC. Translated: CASSLDAGQRNSEQYF.

This chain connects TRBV7-9 to TRBJ2-7, with D uncertain. V was cut by 5 bases and J by 0 bases, with 11 bases left in between. The CDR3 sequence is 14 residues long. Germline assignment: CDR1 SEHNR and CDR2 FQNEAQ (reference sequence). The CDR3 reads CASSPAQPSYEQYF. The CDR3 coding sequence is TGTGCCAGCAGCCCCGCACAGCCCTCCTACGAGCAGTACTTC. Full variable domain (remainder filled in from reference TRBV7-9 and TRBJ2-7): DTGVSQNPRHKITKRGQNVTFRCDPISEHNRLYWYRQTLGQGPEFLTYFQNEAQLEKSRLLSDRFSAERPKGSFSTLEIQRTEQGDSAMYLCASSPAQPSYEQYFGPGTRLTVT.

This clonotype was seen a handful of times. The rearrangement joins TRBV6-1 to TRBJ2-7; D is undetermined. CDR1 is MNHNS, CDR2 SASEGT, per germline. This CDR3 has 15 amino acids. V was shortened by 6 bases and J by 0 bases, with 15 bases between the two germline ends. The CDR3 DNA sequence: TGTGCCAGCAGGGACGCCACCTTCAGCTCCTACGAGCAGTACTTC. This sequence encodes CASRDATFSSYEQYF.

With respect to this clonotype: A much more abundant neighbour one base away suggests this may be a read error. The gene calls are TRBV28 and TRBJ1-6; D not certain. The germline gives CDR1 MDHEN, CDR2 SYDVKM. The CDR3 consists of 19 residues. The ends were cut back, 6 bases at V and 0 bases at J, with 21 bases in the middle. The CDR3 nucleotides read TGTGCCAGCAGCGTTACCGGGGTTGTGTGGAGCTCCTATAATTCACCCCTCCACTTT. It codes for CASSVTGVVWSSYNSPLHF.

This sequence joins TRBV3-2 and TRBJ2-7. TRBV3-2 is a pseudogene. The CDR3 has 8 amino acids. The CDR3 DNA sequence: TGTGCCAGATACGAGCAGTACTTC. Translating it yields CARYEQYF.

The chain carries TRBV24-1 and TRBJ2-6, with D unresolved. Germline values: CDR1 KGHDR, CDR2 SFDVKD. The CDR3 sequence is 16 residues long. V shed 3 bases and J shed 2 bases, with 10 bases lying between them. The CDR3 here is CATSDGRTAGANVLTF. CDR3 DNA sequence: TGTGCCACCAGTGATGGCCGGACGGCTGGGGCCAACGTCCTGACTTTC.

This clonotype has at least ten counts. J is TRBJ1-2 and V is TRBV6-1; tentative D call: TRBD1 (5 bases). Between the trimmed V and J ends, which lost 4 bases and 7 bases, there was a span of 13 bases. This CDR3 has 13 amino acids. CDR1 and CDR2 from the germline V gene are MNHNS and SASEGT. The CDR3: CASSAARVSGYTF. The CDR3 DNA sequence: TGTGCCAGCAGTGCGGCCAGGGTTAGTGGCTACACCTTC.

This chain joins TRBV6-2 or TRBV6-3 and TRBJ2-1; 8 bases agree with TRBD2. CDR3 length equals 17 residues. The germline V gene has CDR1 MNHEY and CDR2 SVGEGT. V trimming: 9 bases; J trimming: 0 bases; junction bases outside the gene matches: 13. The CDR3 DNA reads as TGTGCCAGTATTACCGGACTAGCCTATAGCTCCTACAATGAGCAGTTCTTC. Translated: CASITGLAYSSYNEQFF.

This clonotype showed up just a few times. The CDR3 is CSVELGVYEQYF. The CDR3 nucleotides read TGCAGCGTTGAGTTAGGGGTCTACGAGCAGTACTTC. The chain links TRBV29-1 to TRBJ2-7; weak D call: TRBD1 (5 bases). Looked up from germline, CDR1 is SQVTM and CDR2 is ANQGSEA. The CDR3 extends over 12 amino acids. Trimming cost V 3 bases and J 3 bases, with 9 bases left between them.